Presented here are 11 T cell receptor beta chains from one specimen sequenced in a study of T cell responses to AZD1222 COVID-19 vaccine. The assay was immunoSEQ multiplex PCR, and TCRdb's table has in-frame clones only and misses some. Of roughly 200,000 clones listed, about 95% are singletons. Sequenced material: peripheral blood, taken 28 days after the second dose of the MenACWY control vaccine. The receptors originated from an adult who received the MenACWY meningococcal vaccine as a control.

In its sample, this clone was seen once. This chain joins TRBV21-1 and TRBJ1-5; the table calls TRBD1, which could not be checked here. TRBV21-1 is a recognized pseudogene. The CDR3 extends over 16 amino acids. The CDR3 loop is CASSIGRTGAGQPQHF. As DNA, the CDR3 is TGTGCCAGCAGCATAGGGAGGACAGGGGCCGGCCAGCCCCAGCATTTT.

The gene calls are TRBV19 and TRBJ2-7; perhaps TRBD1 as D (6 bases). V was clipped by 8 bases and J by 1 base, with 6 bases between them. Germline CDR1 and CDR2: LNHDA and SQIVND (reference sequence). The CDR3 is 11 residues long. In DNA form, the CDR3 reads TGTGCCAGTGGACAGTCCTACGAGCAGTACTTC. It is translated as CASGQSYEQYF.

The rearrangement uses TRBV30 and TRBJ1-5, with 8 bases identical to TRBD1. V lost 0 bases to trimming and J lost 1 base; unmatched junction nucleotides: 8. CDR1 and CDR2 from the germline V gene are GTSNPN and SVGIG (reference sequence). There are 17 residues in the CDR3. The CDR3 DNA follows: TGTGCCTGGAGTGTACTGTCAGGGACAGGCAGCAATCAGCCCCAGCATTTT. Its translation: CAWSVLSGTGSNQPQHF. Full variable domain (rest looked up from reference TRBV30 and TRBJ1-5): SQTIHQWPATLVQPVGSPLSLECTVEGTSNPNLYWYRQAAGRGLQLLFYSVGIGQISSEVPQNLSASRPQDRQFILSSKKLLLSDSGFYLCAWSVLSGTGSNQPQHFGDGTRLSIL.

The chain uses TRBV15 and TRBJ2-7, with no clear D. The germline CDR1 and CDR2 sequences are LNHNV and YYDKDF (reference sequence). The V end lost 0 bases, the J end lost 2 bases, and 8 bases lay between the germline ends. This CDR3 contains 14 residues. The CDR3 DNA sequence: TGTGCCACCAGCAGAGATCGATCGACCTACGAGCAGTACTTC. Residues: CATSRDRSTYEQYF.

The chain has TRBV28 and TRBJ2-7, with 12 positions matching TRBD2. The CDR3 loop spans 14 amino acids. The trim removed 5 bases at V and 6 bases at J, leaving 5 bases unmatched. The V gene's germline CDR1 is MDHEN and CDR2 SYDVKM. The CDR3 loop reads CASSPRLAGVEQYF. The CDR3 bases are TGTGCCAGCAGTCCCCGACTAGCGGGGGTCGAGCAGTACTTC.

This chain joins TRBV5-1 and TRBJ1-4; 9 bases align to TRBD1. Germline V lookup: CDR1 SGHRS, CDR2 YFSETQ. This CDR3 spans 15 amino acids. Trimming at V came to 0 bases and at J to 7 bases, leaving 4 bases not matched to a gene. For the CDR3, the DNA is TGCGCCAGCAGCTTGGAGGGGACAGGGCGTGAAAAACTGTTTTTT. This sequence encodes CASSLEGTGREKLFF.

The gene calls are TRBV7-3 and TRBJ2-2, with 9 bases fitting TRBD2. The length of the CDR3 is 16 residues. Germline V lookup: CDR1 SGHTA, CDR2 FQGTGA. With 0 bases clipped from V and 6 bases from J, the junction kept 5 bases outside the gene matches. The CDR3 sequence is CASSLTLAGSSGELFF. The DNA for the CDR3 is TGTGCCAGCAGCTTAACTCTAGCGGGGAGTTCCGGGGAGCTGTTTTTT.

V and J are TRBV28 and TRBJ1-2; the match to TRBD1 covers 8 bases. CDR3 length: 14 residues. V lost 4 bases and J lost 6; bases outside the gene matches: 7. The germline CDR1 and CDR2 sequences are MDHEN and SYDVKM. Here the CDR3 reads CASSWGAGGDGYTF. The CDR3 DNA is TGTGCCAGCAGTTGGGGGGCAGGGGGCGATGGCTACACCTTC.

The J gene is TRBJ1-5, the V gene TRBV12-3 or TRBV12-4; D is undetermined. With 3 bases removed from V and 4 bases from J, the gap between germline ends came to 7 bases. The CDR3 contains 13 residues. The chain's CDR3 is CASSFGRNQPQHF. The DNA of the CDR3 is TGTGCCAGCAGTTTCGGCAGAAATCAGCCCCAGCATTTT.

The chain links TRBV7-9 to TRBJ1-4; 10 positions match TRBD1. V gave up 1 base and J gave up 7 bases; unmatched junction bases: 3. This CDR3 contains 15 residues. Germline values: CDR1 SEHNR, CDR2 FQNEAQ (reference sequence). The CDR3 nucleotides are TGTGCCAGCAGCTTAGGGGGACAGGGGTCTGAAAAACTGTTTTTT. Translating gives CASSLGGQGSEKLFF.

This clone has a single count. The rearrangement uses TRBV4-2 and TRBJ2-7, with 8 bases matching TRBD2. Germline CDR1 LGHNA, CDR2 YNFKEQ. The CDR3 has 13 residues. V was pared by 4 bases and J by 6 bases, with 5 bases of the junction left unmatched. The CDR3 nucleotides read TGTGCCAGCAGCCCCGGGACTAGTCGCGAGCAGTACTTC. It yields the protein CASSPGTSREQYF.